This section outlines one T cell receptor beta chain sequence together with its context. The data belong to a study of blood T cell repertoires in COVID-19. Study overall: Sample material is recorded as cDNA or gDNA derived from T cells, B-cell-depleted T cells, or PBMCs.

The ends were cut back, 7 bases at V and 4 bases at J, with 13 bases in the middle. CDR3 length: 13 residues. Germline values: CDR1 LGHDT, CDR2 YNNKEL (reference sequence). Cohort 3 recovery required two negative PCRs, clearance, or symptom resolution. Per the study methods: Cell counts per sample came from amplifying reference gene primers. Measured with immunoSEQ multiplex PCR; TCRdb has only the in-frame clones, and not every one. Clone size and the V and J calls come from that table; the DNA yielded D and trimming. The repertoire holds 200,000 to 250,000 clones, with roughly four fifths as singletons.

The sequence came from a woman aged 55-70 years who had recovered from COVID-19. Input material: PBMCs or T cells enriched from blood (not recorded which). The gene calls are TRBV3-1 (or the pseudogene TRBV3-2) and TRBJ1-1; possible D gene TRBD1, 6 bases. The CDR3 DNA sequence: TGTGCCAGCAACAAGGACAGCACCACTGAAGCTTTCTTT. It translates to CASNKDSTTEAFF.